This TCR beta chain was sequenced in a study of T cells after yellow fever vaccination (dated by TCRdb to between 2018 and 2021). As for the study more broadly: The SMART-Seq v4 Ultra Low Input RNA kit was used to prepare libraries from fractions with low cell numbers. To follow T-cell clones before and after both primary and booster YFV17D yellow fever vaccination, bulk TCR alpha and beta repertoires underwent longitudinal sequencing. Two healthy male donors made up the cohort, one aged 18 to 30 years and the other aged 30 to 39 years. Blood samples were taken at several timepoints before and after primary and secondary immunization, and bulk PBMC replicates and cell subsets were isolated.

What the treatment or condition label conveys for this sample: live attenuated yellow fever vaccine strain. Two biological replicates of bulk PBMCs were collected at each blood-draw timepoint. PBMCs were isolated from peripheral blood using a standard Ficoll-Paque protocol. TriZol was used to extract RNA from bulk PBMCs, from CD4 and CD8 fractions, and from dextramer-positive and dextramer-negative fractions. This clonotype was recorded a few times. What antigen it recognizes has not been identified. Base-call qualities are not available, and no considerably larger clone is one nucleotide away. Synthesis of TCR cDNA relied on 5'RACE template switching, a step that introduced a universal primer site along with unique molecular identifiers. Priming for cDNA synthesis came from both the TCR alpha and TCR beta constant segments. Library amplification used two PCR steps, and the second PCR step added sample barcodes and sequencing adapters. Libraries were sequenced on Illumina HiSeq 2500 (2x100 bp) or NovaSeq (2x150 bp). The authors' analysis ran thus. MIGEC handled demultiplexing of reads and collapsing into UMI consensus sequences, while MiXCR performed V(D)J alignment. Using edgeR on replicate PBMC samples, clonotypes were called vaccine-responding if FDR was below 0.01 and the log2 fold change was above 5 up to day 15. CD4 or CD8 identity was assigned to each bulk clonotype according to whether the clonotype was present at higher abundance in the sequenced CD4 repertoire or the sequenced CD8 repertoire. TCRdb's own reprocessing of the public reads used fastp at Q25 and MiXCR and kept productive beta chains. Every entry covers one CDR3 protein and lists the most common genes and DNA from its rows. TCRdb assigned the V and J calls; the authors' analysis was not used. This sample comprises hundreds of thousands of distinct CDR3 sequences, 13% of them detected only once. In total, the top ten clones hold roughly 13% of the sample.

Beyond this particular receptor, the publication reports: After the booster, most clones that had expanded after primary vaccination were detected again (roughly 96% of CD4 and 70% to 90% of CD8), suggesting broad maintenance of memory. Only two donors were included in the study, so the extent to which the findings can be generalized is limited. The secondary T-cell response was found to be weaker but faster than the primary response, with a peak reached on day 5 rather than on day 15. A small share of clonotypes was detected in both CD4 and CD8 compartments, with the overlap likely arising from convergent recombination. Because abundant contaminating clonotypes from the bulk population could be contained in FACS-sorted repertoires, computational filtering was required.

CDR1 and CDR2 are read off the germline V gene as SGHAT and FQNNGV. From V the trimming removes 3 bases and from J it removes 0 bases, while the gene matches leave 2 bases of the junction unaccounted for. The CDR3, from cysteine to phenylalanine, totals 14 residues. The sequence is cut down to CDR3 DNA, 42 bases in frame from base 1. This TCR was recovered from a man aged 30 to 39 who received the YFV17D yellow fever vaccine. The rearrangement combines TRBV11-2 with TRBJ2-7; the junction holds 7 bases that match TRBD2. This specimen was PBMCs, taken on the day of the yellow fever booster vaccination. This receptor carries the CDR3 CASSFASGSYEQYF. The sequenced DNA is TGTGCCAGCAGCTTTGCTAGCGGCTCCTACGAGCAGTACTTC.